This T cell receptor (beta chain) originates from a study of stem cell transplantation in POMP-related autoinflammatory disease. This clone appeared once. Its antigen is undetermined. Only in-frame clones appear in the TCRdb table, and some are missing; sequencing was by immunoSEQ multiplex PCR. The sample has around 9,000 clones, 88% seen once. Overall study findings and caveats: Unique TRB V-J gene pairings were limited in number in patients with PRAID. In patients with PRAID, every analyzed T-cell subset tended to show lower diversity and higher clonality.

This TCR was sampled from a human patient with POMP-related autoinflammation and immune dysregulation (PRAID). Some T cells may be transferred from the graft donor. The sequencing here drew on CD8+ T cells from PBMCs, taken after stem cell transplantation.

The CDR3 spells CASSSGWGTEAFF. DNA of the CDR3: TGTGCCAGCAGTTCTGGTTGGGGGACTGAAGCTTTCTTT. The chain uses TRBV28 and TRBJ1-1, with a tentative D call TRBD1 (5 bases). This CDR3 spans 13 amino acids. The ends were cut back, 4 bases at V and 5 bases at J, with 11 bases in the middle. Per the germline V gene, CDR1 is MDHEN and CDR2 is SYDVKM. Combining the CDR3 with reference TRBV28 and TRBJ1-1 gives the whole variable domain DVKVTQSSRYLVKRTGEKVFLECVQDMDHENMFWYRQDPGLGLRLIYFSYDVKMKEKGDIPEGYSVSREKKERFSLILESASTNQTSMYLCASSSGWGTEAFFGQGTRLTVV.